Described below is a single T cell receptor (beta chain) sequence and its context. Its antigen is currently unknown. This sample stems from a study of T-cell memory formation after mild COVID-19. Whole-study context: Among the donors, TCR clusters were largely specific to each donor.

Study-level findings and limits: A balance of CD4 and CD8 characterized clones contracting day 15 to 85, whereas later expanders leaned CD4+.

One entry per CDR3 protein results from TCRdb running MiXCR on the 5' RACE reads. The sample contains around 200,000 distinct CDR3 sequences, around 27% of which appear only once. CDR1 and CDR2 from the germline V gene are SNHLY and FYNNEI. V was shortened by 6 bases and J by 1 base, with 15 bases between the two germline ends. The CDR3 is 15 residues long. The origin of this receptor is an adult woman who had mild COVID-19 (a few samples of this study predate the infection). Cell type and time point are not known. This rearrangement joins TRBV2 to TRBJ2-5, with D maybe TRBD2 (6 bases). Sequencing input: PBMCs or a T cell subset sorted from them (not recorded which). Written as DNA, the CDR3 is TGTGCCAGCAGGGAGGAATCACTAGCCCAAGAGACCCAGTACTTC. It yields the protein CASREESLAQETQYF.